The 27 T cell receptor beta chains below were found in one sample sequenced in a study of cytomegalovirus exposure and HLA in healthy donors. The PCR ran on 60 Vbeta and 13 Jbeta primers. Produced via immunoSEQ multiplex PCR; TCRdb's table is partial and in-frame only. Among some 150,000 clones listed, 60% to 80% were seen once. Sequencing used PBMCs. These receptors were obtained from a man in his fifties or sixties in good health and CMV-seropositive.

The rearrangement joins TRBV10-3 to TRBJ2-1; 12 nucleotides line up with TRBD2. J was trimmed by 9 bases and V by 7 bases; bases with no gene match: 4. CDR3 length: 13 residues. Per the germline V gene, CDR1 is ENHRY and CDR2 is SYGVKD. CDR3 protein: CAITTSGSTEQFF. The CDR3 nucleotides read TGTGCCATCACGACTAGCGGGAGCACTGAGCAGTTCTTC.

This clone came up a few times. J is TRBJ2-5 and V is TRBV6-1, with no clear D. This CDR3 is built from 10 residues. V shed 7 bases and J shed 3 bases, with 3 bases lying between them. The germline gives CDR1 MNHNS, CDR2 SASEGT. The DNA for the CDR3 is TGTGCCAGCACCAAAGAGACCCAGTACTTC. Its translation: CASTKETQYF.

V usage is TRBV5-1 and J usage is TRBJ2-5, with a tentative D call TRBD1 (6 bases). The last part of the DNA fits TRBJ2-7 better; the J call may be wrong. This CDR3 has 18 amino acids. Germline values: CDR1 SGHRS, CDR2 YFSETQ. CDR3 coding DNA: TGCGCCAGCAGCCCCCGGCCCCAGGGACAAACGACCTCCTACGAGCAGTACTTC. It translates to CASSPRPQGQTTSYEQYF.

This clone has just a few counts. This rearrangement joins TRBV2 to TRBJ2-2, with D unclear. The CDR3 is 11 amino acids. Trimming removed 8 bases from V and 6 bases from J, with 7 bases in between. Germline loops: CDR1 SNHLY, CDR2 FYNNEI. CDR3 coding DNA: TGTGCCAGCTGTCGTCCCGGGGAGCTGTTTTTT. Translation gives CASCRPGELFF.

This clone has just a few counts. The chain links TRBV7-9 to TRBJ1-1; D is perhaps TRBD1 (5 bases). Germline V gene sequence: CDR1 SEHNR, CDR2 FQNEAQ (reference sequence). Trimming shortened V by 0 bases and J by 5 bases, and 10 bases separated the two germline ends. This CDR3 comprises 14 residues. The CDR3, as DNA: TGTGCCAGCAGCTTAGCCGTGGCAGGGACTGAAGCTTTCTTT. Its translation: CASSLAVAGTEAFF.

The chain carries TRBV7-9 and TRBJ2-3; 7 positions match TRBD2. The CDR3 covers 14 residues. Germline loops: CDR1 SEHNR, CDR2 FQNEAQ (reference sequence). Trimming cost V 5 bases and J 2 bases; bases outside gene matches: 4. The CDR3 sequence: CASSRAGSTDTQYF. CDR3 nucleotides: TGTGCCAGCAGCCGAGCGGGGTCCACAGATACGCAGTATTTT. Variable domain in full (rest from reference TRBV7-9 and TRBJ2-3): DTGVSQNPRHKITKRGQNVTFRCDPISEHNRLYWYRQTLGQGPEFLTYFQNEAQLEKSRLLSDRFSAERPKGSFSTLEIQRTEQGDSAMYLCASSRAGSTDTQYFGPGTRLTVL.

In the case of this clone: Germline is not matched at one junction end, which may reflect a read error. The J gene is TRBJ1-2, the V gene TRBV7-7; 11 nucleotides line up with TRBD1. Germline-derived CDR1 and CDR2 are SSHAT and FNYEAQ (reference sequence). This CDR3 region has 16 residues. CDR3: CASSFYSDRGRNGYTF. DNA for the CDR3: TGTGCTAGCAGCTTCTACTCGGACAGGGGGCGGAATGGCTACACCTTC.

This chain uses TRBV5-1 with TRBJ2-5; D uncertain. Germline V CDR1 and CDR2: SGHRS, YFSETQ. The CDR3 is 12 residues long. V shed 4 bases and J shed 2 bases, with 6 bases lying between them. CDR3 residues: CASSLRQETQYF. The CDR3 nucleotides are TGCGCCAGCAGCCTTCGTCAAGAGACCCAGTACTTC. The whole variable domain, remainder taken from reference TRBV5-1 and TRBJ2-5, is KAGVTQTPRYLIKTRGQQVTLSCSPISGHRSVSWYQQTPGQGLQFLFEYFSETQRNKGNFPGRFSGRQFSNSRSEMNVSTLELGDSALYLCASSLRQETQYFGPGTRLLVL.

A note on this clone: Its ends do not fully match the called genes, so a read error is possible. This CDR3 reads CASSRTSGLNEQCF. CDR3 coding DNA: TGTGCCAGCAGTCGAACTAGTGGTCTAAACGAGCAGTGCTTC. The chain is built from TRBV7-6 and TRBJ2-7; the D gene is possibly TRBD2 (5 bases). There are 14 residues in the CDR3. CDR1 is SGHVS and CDR2 is FNYEAQ in the germline V gene.

The chain couples TRBV5-4 to TRBJ2-3, with D perhaps TRBD1 (5 bases). Looked up from germline, CDR1 is SGHNT and CDR2 is YYREEE (reference sequence). The CDR3 length is 16 residues. Trimming pared 1 base from V and 2 bases from J, leaving 14 bases between. CDR3 protein: CASSLPRDSSTDTQYF. The CDR3 region has the DNA TGTGCCAGCAGCTTGCCCCGTGACAGTTCCACAGATACGCAGTATTTT.

V and J are TRBV29-1 and TRBJ1-4; D might be TRBD1 (6 bases). CDR1 SQVTM and CDR2 ANQGSEA come from the germline V gene. The CDR3 loop spans 14 amino acids. In DNA, the CDR3 is TGCAGGGGGGGGCAGGGGATCTCTAATGAAAAACTGTTTTTT. It translates to CRGGQGISNEKLFF.

This chain links TRBV18 with TRBJ1-1; a possible D gene is TRBD1 (5 bases). CDR1 is KGHSH, CDR2 LQKENI, per germline. The CDR3 has 15 amino acids. V was cut by 3 bases and J by 4 bases, with 15 bases left in between. The CDR3 bases are TGTGCCAGCTCACCTCCGCGGGGGGGAGGCACTGAAGCTTTCTTT. Translated, it gives CASSPPRGGGTEAFF.

The chain employs TRBV15 and TRBJ1-5, with D tentatively TRBD1 (5 bases). The V gene's germline CDR1 is LNHNV and CDR2 YYDKDF (reference sequence). The CDR3 runs 13 residues. Trimming shortened V by 1 base and J by 9 bases, and 10 bases separated the two germline ends. The CDR3 nucleotides are TGTGCCACCAGCAGAGGTAGGGGATCGCCCCAGCATTTT. Its protein product is CATSRGRGSPQHF.

CDR3 protein: CASSGQGEGTSYNEQFF. CDR3 sequence (DNA): TGTGCCAGCAGTGGACAGGGCGAGGGGACTTCCTACAATGAGCAGTTCTTC. The rearrangement links TRBV28 to TRBJ2-1; 8 bases agree with TRBD1. The CDR3 is 17 amino acids. V lost 5 bases to trimming and J lost 1 base; unmatched junction nucleotides: 10. The V gene's germline CDR1 is MDHEN and CDR2 SYDVKM.

The rearrangement links TRBV19 to TRBJ1-1, with D unclear. The germline V and J ends were trimmed by 4 bases and 3 bases, with 15 bases remaining between them. CDR1 is LNHDA and CDR2 is SQIVND in the germline V gene (reference sequence). The CDR3 is 15 amino acids. The CDR3 DNA follows: TGTGCCAGTAGTAGGTACGGGGATGGCGACACTGAAGCTTTCTTT. It yields the protein CASSRYGDGDTEAFF.

The rearrangement joins TRBV6-5 to TRBJ2-5; TRBD1 is a possible D gene (6 bases). V lost 5 bases, J lost 5 bases, and 9 bases lay in between. The CDR3 totals 12 residues. The germline CDR1 and CDR2 sequences are MNHEY and SVGAGI. The CDR3 coding sequence is TGTGCCAGCAGTAGGGACATGGAGACCCAGTACTTC. Encoded protein: CASSRDMETQYF.

The chain couples TRBV5-1 to TRBJ1-5; no definite D call. The ends were cut back, 0 bases at V and 3 bases at J, with 13 bases in the middle. CDR3 length: 16 residues. CDR1 SGHRS and CDR2 YFSETQ come from the germline V gene. Written as DNA, the CDR3 is TGCGCCAGCAGCTTGGTTCGGAGCGGTGCCAATCAGCCCCAGCATTTT. Its protein product is CASSLVRSGANQPQHF.

The genes are TRBV7-9 and TRBJ1-5; 9 bases align to TRBD1. The length of the CDR3 is 16 residues. Germline CDR1 reads SEHNR; CDR2 reads FQNEAQ (reference sequence). V dropped 1 base and J dropped 6; count of bases not matched to a gene: 7. The CDR3 DNA sequence: TGTGCCAGCAGCTTAGGATCGGGACAGGGAGGTCAGCCCCAGCATTTT. Protein: CASSLGSGQGGQPQHF.

This clone was found a few times. The chain carries TRBV2 and TRBJ2-1; 12 bases are a match to TRBD2. Germline assignment: CDR1 SNHLY and CDR2 FYNNEI. With V trimmed by 8 bases and J by 2 bases, 10 bases remained unmatched. The CDR3 covers 17 residues. The CDR3 loop reads CASFLAGGHVPYNEQFF. The DNA of the CDR3 is TGTGCCAGCTTCCTAGCGGGAGGGCACGTTCCCTACAATGAGCAGTTCTTC.

The V and J genes are TRBV6-5 and TRBJ1-2; D is unresolved. The CDR3 has 14 amino acids. With 0 bases removed from V and 1 base from J, the gap between germline ends came to 6 bases. Per germline, CDR1 MNHEY and CDR2 SVGAGI. In DNA, the CDR3 is TGTGCCAGCAGTTACTCATACAGTAACTATGGCTACACCTTC. Translating it yields CASSYSYSNYGYTF.

This clone appeared a few times. The rearrangement links TRBV6-1 to TRBJ2-7; tentative D call: TRBD2 (5 bases). V lost 1 base and J 0 bases, leaving 10 bases between the germline ends. The CDR3 extends over 15 amino acids. CDR1 is MNHNS, CDR2 SASEGT, per germline. The CDR3 nucleotides are TGTGCCAGCAGTGAAGGGAGGAAGAGCTCCTACGAGCAGTACTTC. It is translated as CASSEGRKSSYEQYF.

The sample holds a few counts of this clone. The chain has TRBV28 and TRBJ2-2, with TRBD1 as a possible D gene (5 bases). Germline values: CDR1 MDHEN, CDR2 SYDVKM. This CDR3 has 17 residues. The V and J ends lost 6 bases and 3 bases respectively, with 20 bases between them. The CDR3: CASRDQGFIRDTGELFF. The CDR3 DNA sequence: TGTGCCAGCAGGGATCAGGGTTTTATTCGGGACACCGGGGAGCTGTTTTTT.

This rearrangement joins TRBV5-1 to TRBJ2-2; unclear D gene. Germline-derived CDR1 and CDR2 are SGHRS and YFSETQ. Trimming took off 0 bases at V and 3 bases at J, with 6 bases between the two ends. The CDR3 sequence is 14 residues long. The CDR3 DNA reads as TGCGCCAGCAGCTTGGTCCCGGACACCGGGGAGCTGTTTTTT. Translated: CASSLVPDTGELFF.

This clone was found many times. The genes are TRBV7-9 and TRBJ2-7, with a possible D match to TRBD2 (6 bases). Trimming took 0 bases from V and 7 from J, leaving 10 bases between them. Germline V gene sequence: CDR1 SEHNR, CDR2 FQNEAQ (reference sequence). This CDR3 region has 13 residues. CDR3 sequence (DNA): TGTGCCAGCAGCTTAGCAGGGGCGGGAGAGCAGTACTTC. Its protein product is CASSLAGAGEQYF.

The sample holds one count of this clone. The V gene is TRBV10-2, the J gene TRBJ1-5; no clear D. V was shortened by 0 bases and J by 6 bases, with 9 bases between the two germline ends. The CDR3 has 14 amino acids. Germline V CDR1 and CDR2: WSHSY, SAAADI. The CDR3 DNA reads TGCGCCAGCAGTGAGTCCCAGCGGTCTCAGCCCCAGCATTTT. This sequence encodes CASSESQRSQPQHF.

J is TRBJ1-1 and V is TRBV29-1; maybe TRBD1 (5 bases). CDR3 length: 14 residues. The germline V gene encodes CDR1 SQVTM and CDR2 ANQGSEA. Trimming cost V 7 bases and J 6 bases, with 21 bases left between them. CDR3 coding DNA: TGCAGCGCGACAGCAGGGAAGGGGCTTCCTGAAGCTTTCTTT. Translation: CSATAGKGLPEAFF.

This clone appeared a few times. J is TRBJ2-5 and V is TRBV5-6; D is perhaps TRBD2 (5 bases). CDR3 length: 14 amino acids. Germline CDR1 is SGHDT and CDR2 is YYEEEE. V was trimmed by 3 bases and J by 5 bases, leaving 14 bases between them. The CDR3 is CASSSPSEGETQYF. CDR3 sequence (DNA): TGTGCCAGCAGCTCACCGTCCGAGGGTGAGACCCAGTACTTC.